A single sample is the source of the 25 T cell receptor beta chains below, sequenced in a study of blood T cell repertoires in COVID-19. The table came from immunoSEQ multiplex PCR; TCRdb's copy has only in-frame clones and leaves some out. This table holds fewer than 200,000 clones, 70% to 85% found once. The material sequenced was peripheral blood. The receptor source for this set is a human donor in a cohort sampled during active COVID-19.

The chain links TRBV12-5 to TRBJ1-6, with 8 bases that match TRBD1. V shed 5 bases and J 8 bases; nucleotides not matched to a gene: 2. The germline V gene has CDR1 LGHNT and CDR2 FRNRAP. This CDR3 comprises 13 residues. The chain's CDR3 is CASGATGDSPLHF. The CDR3 coding sequence is TGTGCTAGTGGTGCGACAGGGGATTCACCCCTCCACTTT. The full variable domain, with the rest looked up from reference TRBV12-5 and TRBJ1-6, is DARVTQTPRHKVTEMGQEVTMRCQPILGHNTVFWYRQTMMQGLELLAYFRNRAPLDDSGMPKDRFSAEMPDATLATLKIQPSEPRDSAVYFCASGATGDSPLHFGNGTRLTVT.

This clone was seen only once. The gene calls are TRBV7-2 and TRBJ2-7, with 13 bases that match TRBD2. V gave up 5 bases and J gave up 4 bases; unmatched junction bases: 5. Germline loops: CDR1 SGHTA, CDR2 FQGNSA. The CDR3 is made up of 15 amino acids. The CDR3 is CASSPGTSGVYEQYF. CDR3 in DNA: TGTGCCAGCAGCCCAGGGACTAGCGGGGTGTACGAGCAGTACTTC. Full variable domain (missing parts from reference TRBV7-2 and TRBJ2-7): GAGVSQSPSNKVTEKGKDVELRCDPISGHTALYWYRQSLGQGLEFLIYFQGNSAPDKSGLPSDRFSAERTGGSVSTLTIQRTQQEDSAVYLCASSPGTSGVYEQYFGPGTRLTVT.

This rearrangement joins TRBV11-1 to TRBJ2-7, with D perhaps TRBD2 (7 bases). The germline V and J ends were trimmed by 6 bases and 7 bases, with 22 bases remaining between them. The germline V gene encodes CDR1 SGHAT and CDR2 FQDESV (reference sequence). The CDR3 spans 15 residues. CDR3 residues: CASSYRRGGESEQYF. The CDR3 DNA sequence: TGTGCCAGCAGTTACAGAAGGGGGGGCGAAAGTGAGCAGTACTTC.

The chain links TRBV9 to TRBJ2-3; 12 bases agree with TRBD2. Trimming cost V 4 bases and J 5 bases; bases outside gene matches: 11. CDR1 and CDR2 (germline): SGDLS, YYNGEE. This CDR3 contains 17 residues. CDR3 nucleotide sequence: TGTGCCAGCAGCCCAGAGGGGCTAGCGGGGGGGGAAGATACGCAGTATTTT. Amino acid sequence: CASSPEGLAGGEDTQYF.

CDR3 nucleotides: TGCGCCAGCAGCTTGAGCGGGGTTATCTCTGGGGCCAACGTCCTGACTTTC. Translated, it gives CASSLSGVISGANVLTF. The chain uses TRBV5-1 and TRBJ2-6, with 7 bases matching TRBD2. Losses at the gene ends were 1 base for V and 0 bases for J; bases not matched to a gene: 4. The CDR3 length is 17 residues. CDR1 and CDR2 (germline): SGHRS, YFSETQ.

The chain combines TRBV7-9 with TRBJ1-5; D possibly corresponds to TRBD1 (5 bases). V was cut by 4 bases and J by 3 bases, with 10 bases left in between. Per the germline V gene, CDR1 is SEHNR and CDR2 is FQNEAQ (reference sequence). The CDR3 consists of 14 residues. The CDR3 is CASSWGEYNQPQHF. The CDR3 DNA reads TGTGCCAGCAGCTGGGGGGAGTACAATCAGCCCCAGCATTTT.

This chain connects TRBV10-3 to TRBJ2-3; 8 bases align to TRBD2. V lost 4 bases to trimming and J lost 4 bases; unmatched junction nucleotides: 10. The CDR3 extends over 16 amino acids. Germline CDR1 ENHRY, CDR2 SYGVKD. The CDR3 DNA reads as TGTGCCATCAGTGTTAGGGCTAGCGGGTCCCCAGATACGCAGTATTTT. This encodes CAISVRASGSPDTQYF.

The chain has TRBV5-4 and TRBJ2-2; 7 bases are shared with TRBD1. CDR1 and CDR2 from the germline V gene are SGHNT and YYREEE (reference sequence). V lost 3 bases and J lost 6; bases outside the gene matches: 5. This CDR3 comprises 14 residues. The CDR3 DNA is TGTGCCAGCAGCTACAAAACAGGGGCCGGGGAGCTGTTTTTT. Translated: CASSYKTGAGELFF.

This clone was detected only once. The genes are TRBV13 and TRBJ2-1; TRBD1 is a possible D gene (6 bases). The V gene's germline CDR1 is PRHDT and CDR2 FYEKMQ (reference sequence). Deletions cut 6 bases from V and 4 bases from J, with 16 bases between. This CDR3 has 15 residues. The CDR3 is CASRVRGGQYNEQFF. The CDR3 DNA is TGTGCCAGCAGGGTAAGAGGGGGACAATACAATGAGCAGTTCTTC.

V is TRBV14 and J is TRBJ1-6; 12 positions agree with TRBD1. This CDR3 has 18 residues. After removal of 0 bases from V and 8 bases from J, the junction contained 8 bases not matched to a gene. CDR1 and CDR2 (germline): SGHDN, FVKESK. DNA for the CDR3: TGTGCCAGCAGCCAAGATCTGGGACAGGGGGCTTGGGATTCACCCCTCCACTTT. It yields the protein CASSQDLGQGAWDSPLHF.

The chain employs TRBV2 and TRBJ1-1, with D perhaps matching TRBD1 (6 bases). V lost 2 bases, J lost 2 bases, and 9 bases lay in between. This CDR3 contains 14 residues. Germline CDR1 and CDR2: SNHLY and FYNNEI. Here the CDR3 DNA reads TGTGCCAGCAGTGAAAGGGACACCAACACTGAAGCTTTCTTT. Amino acid sequence: CASSERDTNTEAFF.

Notes on this clone: Additional DNA sequences in this sample encode the identical CDR3. The gene calls are TRBV3-1 (or the pseudogene TRBV3-2) and TRBJ1-1, with 8 bases that match TRBD1. Germline values: CDR1 LGHDT, CDR2 YNNKEL (reference sequence). Losses at the gene ends were 1 base for V and 0 bases for J; bases not matched to a gene: 4. This CDR3 region has 16 residues. CDR3 sequence reads: CASSQALTGVNTEAFF. In nucleotides, the CDR3 is TGTGCCAGCAGCCAAGCTCTGACAGGGGTGAACACTGAAGCTTTCTTT.

The V call is TRBV5-1, the J call TRBJ2-7; no definite D call. There are 15 residues in the CDR3. Trimming pared 0 bases from V and 2 bases from J, leaving 12 bases between. From germline, CDR1 is SGHRS and CDR2 YFSETQ. The CDR3 reads CASSLDMGLPYEQYF. For the CDR3, the DNA is TGCGCCAGCAGCTTGGACATGGGCCTTCCCTACGAGCAGTACTTC.

The chain recombines TRBV19 with TRBJ1-1; 9 nucleotides agree with TRBD1. This CDR3 is built from 16 residues. With V trimmed by 5 bases and J by 0 bases, 7 bases remained unmatched. Germline V gene lookup returns CDR1 LNHDA and CDR2 SQIVND (reference sequence). CDR3 loop: CASSQTGGVMNTEAFF. The CDR3 nucleotides are TGTGCCAGTAGTCAGACAGGGGGAGTCATGAACACTGAAGCTTTCTTT.

The chain carries TRBV7-9 and TRBJ1-2, with D possibly matching TRBD1 (5 bases). The CDR3 has 16 residues. Germline V gene data show CDR1 as SEHNR and CDR2 as FQNEAQ (reference sequence). The V and J ends lost 5 bases and 2 bases respectively, with 18 bases between them. CDR3 DNA: TGTGCCAGCAGCCCGGGGGGGGAGATCCTCAACTATGGCTACACCTTC. Protein sequence: CASSPGGEILNYGYTF. Complete variable domain (other parts from reference TRBV7-9 and TRBJ1-2): DTGVSQNPRHKITKRGQNVTFRCDPISEHNRLYWYRQTLGQGPEFLTYFQNEAQLEKSRLLSDRFSAERPKGSFSTLEIQRTEQGDSAMYLCASSPGGEILNYGYTFGSGTRLTVV.

CDR3 DNA: TGCGCCAGCAGCTACGGGAGGGGAAGGGGCAATGAGCAGTTCTTC. Encoded protein: CASSYGRGRGNEQFF. The V gene is TRBV5-1, the J gene TRBJ2-1; the match to TRBD2 covers 8 bases. There are 15 residues in the CDR3. Germline V gene lookup returns CDR1 SGHRS and CDR2 YFSETQ. V lost 3 bases to trimming and J lost 6 bases; unmatched junction nucleotides: 8.

The chain carries TRBV7-9 and TRBJ2-2; 7 bases are a match to TRBD2. This CDR3 has 16 residues. Germline trimming cut 6 bases from V and 1 base from J; bases unmatched to any gene: 8. In germline, CDR1 is SEHNR, CDR2 FQNEAQ (reference sequence). The CDR3 is CASSFGGLRNTGELFF. The CDR3 nucleotides are TGTGCCAGCAGTTTCGGGGGACTACGGAACACCGGGGAGCTGTTTTTT.

This clone appeared once. J is TRBJ2-1 and V is TRBV11-2; the match to TRBD2 covers 9 bases. Germline loops: CDR1 SGHAT, CDR2 FQNNGV. This CDR3 region has 13 residues. Trimming removed 9 bases from V and 2 bases from J; junction bases left unmatched: 2. The CDR3 region is CASERGAYNEQFF. The CDR3 nucleotides read TGTGCCAGTGAGCGGGGGGCCTACAATGAGCAGTTCTTC. The complete variable domain, with remaining parts taken from reference TRBV11-2 and TRBJ2-1, reads EAGVAQSPRYKIIEKRQSVAFWCNPISGHATLYWYQQILGQGPKLLIQFQNNGVVDDSQLPKDRFSAERLKGVDSTLKIQPAKLEDSAVYLCASERGAYNEQFFGPGTRLTVL.

In its sample, this clone was seen a few times. This chain joins TRBV6-5 and TRBJ1-1; 7 bases match TRBD1. This CDR3 has 13 amino acids. With 5 bases clipped from V and 4 bases from J, the junction kept 4 bases outside the gene matches. Per germline, CDR1 MNHEY and CDR2 SVGAGI. DNA for the CDR3: TGTGCCAGCAGTCGACAGGGCGGCACTGAAGCTTTCTTT. As protein: CASSRQGGTEAFF.

The V call is TRBV5-1, the J call TRBJ1-2; maybe TRBD1 (6 bases). This CDR3 contains 16 residues. Looked up from germline, CDR1 is SGHRS and CDR2 is YFSETQ. The V end was cut by 0 bases, the J end by 7 bases, with 19 bases between. CDR3 DNA: TGCGCCAGCAGCTTGGCCGGAGCAGGGGAATTAGGTGGCTACACCTTC. Residues: CASSLAGAGELGGYTF. The full variable domain, with the rest looked up from reference TRBV5-1 and TRBJ1-2, is KAGVTQTPRYLIKTRGQQVTLSCSPISGHRSVSWYQQTPGQGLQFLFEYFSETQRNKGNFPGRFSGRQFSNSRSEMNVSTLELGDSALYLCASSLAGAGELGGYTFGSGTRLTVV.

The chain combines TRBV7-3 with TRBJ2-7, with a tentative D call TRBD2 (6 bases). V was pared by 2 bases and J by 6 bases, with 11 bases between. This CDR3 comprises 13 residues. Germline assignment: CDR1 SGHTA and CDR2 FQGTGA. CDR3 nucleotides: TGTGCCAGCAGCTTAGGAGGGGTGGCCGAGCAGTACTTC. Its translation is CASSLGGVAEQYF.

The rearrangement joins TRBV5-1 to TRBJ1-2; D might be TRBD1 (5 bases). This CDR3 comprises 14 residues. Trimming took 4 bases from V and 4 from J, leaving 14 bases between them. Germline-derived CDR1 and CDR2 are SGHRS and YFSETQ. The CDR3 loop is CASSPPQTVYGYTF. The DNA for the CDR3 is TGCGCCAGCAGCCCCCCGCAGACAGTCTATGGCTACACCTTC. Using reference TRBV5-1 and TRBJ1-2 for the parts outside the CDR3, the full variable domain is KAGVTQTPRYLIKTRGQQVTLSCSPISGHRSVSWYQQTPGQGLQFLFEYFSETQRNKGNFPGRFSGRQFSNSRSEMNVSTLELGDSALYLCASSPPQTVYGYTFGSGTRLTVV.

The rearrangement links TRBV6-5 to TRBJ1-2; D perhaps matches TRBD1 (5 bases). CDR1 MNHEY and CDR2 SVGAGI come from the germline V gene. There are 14 residues in the CDR3. Trimming left V 7 bases short and J 6 bases short, with 18 bases between. CDR3 bases: TGTGCCAGCATCGTCGCCGCGGGGGAGGATGGCTACACCTTC. Translation: CASIVAAGEDGYTF.

This clone was seen just once. The chain carries TRBV19 and TRBJ1-2; 11 bases line up with TRBD1. The CDR3 is 11 residues long. CDR1 is LNHDA and CDR2 is SQIVND in the germline V gene (reference sequence). Losses at the gene ends were 10 bases for V and 6 bases for J; bases not matched to a gene: 1. The CDR3 coding sequence is TGTGCCACGGACAGGGGGCATGGCTACACCTTC. Translated, it gives CATDRGHGYTF.

The rearrangement uses TRBV4-1 and TRBJ2-1, with 7 bases fitting TRBD1. The germline gives CDR1 MGHRA, CDR2 YSYEKL. The CDR3 is made up of 15 amino acids. V lost 3 bases and J lost 7; bases outside the gene matches: 9. In nucleotides, the CDR3 is TGCGCCAGCAGCCACCAGGGGGAGTGGAGAAATGAGCAGTTCTTC. It codes for CASSHQGEWRNEQFF.